These 10 T cell receptor beta chains originate from one sample sequenced in a study of shared clonotypes between healthy human individuals. Only in-frame clones appear in the TCRdb table, and some are missing; sequencing was by immunoSEQ multiplex PCR. This table holds roughly 2.5 million clones, about 92% found once. The specimen was naive CD4+ T cells sorted from blood. Subset reported: CD45RA+ positively selected. Source of these receptors: a man aged 18 to 35 in good health.

The rearrangement links TRBV6-6 to TRBJ2-4; the match to TRBD1 covers 7 bases. Trimming took 6 bases from V and 6 from J; bases not matched to a gene: 8. The germline V gene encodes CDR1 MNHNY and CDR2 SVGAGI (reference sequence). The CDR3 has 14 residues. DNA for the CDR3: TGTGCCAGCAGGACACGACAGGGAGCAAACATTCAGTACTTC. Its protein is CASRTRQGANIQYF.

The chain is built from TRBV18 and TRBJ2-5, with 8 bases matching TRBD1. The CDR3 length is 15 residues. Germline V CDR1 and CDR2: KGHSH, LQKENI. V trimming: 6 bases; J trimming: 5 bases; junction bases outside the gene matches: 11. CDR3: CASSLQGAHRETQYF. CDR3 coding DNA: TGTGCCAGCTCGTTGCAGGGGGCGCATAGGGAGACCCAGTACTTC.

V is TRBV10-3 and J is TRBJ2-3; D perhaps matches TRBD1 (6 bases). The CDR3 is 14 residues long. The germline gives CDR1 ENHRY, CDR2 SYGVKD. V was pared by 4 bases and J by 0 bases, with 8 bases between. The CDR3 sequence is CAISVGASTDTQYF. The CDR3 DNA sequence: TGTGCCATCAGTGTGGGGGCTAGCACAGATACGCAGTATTTT.

The chain carries TRBV25-1 and TRBJ2-3; D uncertain. Per the germline V gene, CDR1 is MGHDK and CDR2 is SYGVNS. The V end lost 4 bases, the J end lost 3 bases, and 20 bases lay between the germline ends. This CDR3 is built from 17 residues. CDR3 in amino acids: CASSALGWASGTDTQYF. The CDR3 region has the DNA TGTGCCAGCAGTGCCCTCGGATGGGCGAGTGGGACAGATACGCAGTATTTT.

The chain recombines TRBV10-3 with TRBJ2-2; TRBD1 matches at 8 bases. The germline V gene encodes CDR1 ENHRY and CDR2 SYGVKD. The CDR3 has 15 amino acids. Trimming removed 10 bases from V and 0 bases from J; junction bases left unmatched: 7. The CDR3 DNA reads TGTGCCACCCCCCAGGGGGCATCGAACACCGGGGAGCTGTTTTTT. Protein sequence: CATPQGASNTGELFF.

The chain recombines TRBV18 with TRBJ2-5, with TRBD1 as a possible D gene (5 bases). Germline V lookup: CDR1 KGHSH, CDR2 LQKENI. This CDR3 is built from 15 residues. The ends were cut back, 4 bases at V and 2 bases at J, with 14 bases in the middle. The CDR3 DNA sequence: TGTGCCAGCTCACGACAGTCAGGGTCACAAGAGACCCAGTACTTC. This translates into CASSRQSGSQETQYF.

This rearrangement joins TRBV14 to TRBJ2-5, with D maybe TRBD2 (6 bases). The V gene lost 4 bases and the J gene lost 5 bases, with 17 bases spanning the gap. The CDR3 covers 15 residues. The V gene's germline CDR1 is SGHDN and CDR2 FVKESK. This CDR3 is CASSRDSGMGETQYF. CDR3 coding DNA: TGTGCCAGCAGCCGGGATAGCGGTATGGGGGAGACCCAGTACTTC.

The chain uses TRBV4-2 and TRBJ2-1; D is uncertain. Germline V gives CDR1 LGHNA, CDR2 YNFKEQ. V lost 0 bases, J lost 8 bases, and 11 bases lay in between. The CDR3 has 14 residues. CDR3 loop: CASSQDYPGHEQFF. CDR3 nucleotides: TGTGCCAGCAGCCAAGACTACCCCGGACATGAGCAGTTCTTC.

V usage is TRBV2 and J usage is TRBJ2-5, with D possibly TRBD2 on 5 matching bases. V gave up 1 base and J gave up 4 bases, with 16 bases separating them. CDR1 SNHLY and CDR2 FYNNEI come from the germline V gene. The CDR3 runs to 16 residues. The CDR3 DNA is TGTGCCAGCAGTGAAGGGGCGGGCAGGTTAGGAGAGACCCAGTACTTC. Protein sequence: CASSEGAGRLGETQYF.

Comment on this clone: Other DNA sequences of this sample code for an identical CDR3. This sequence joins TRBV15 and TRBJ2-7, with no clear D. Looked up from germline, CDR1 is LNHNV and CDR2 is YYDKDF (reference sequence). The CDR3 consists of 12 residues. The V gene lost 0 bases and the J gene lost 6 bases, with 6 bases spanning the gap. The CDR3 sequence: CATSRDWAEQYF. The CDR3, as DNA: TGTGCCACCAGCAGAGATTGGGCCGAGCAGTACTTC.